The next 10 T cell receptor beta chains were all read from a single sample in a study of identifying expanded T cells in peripheral blood. The assay was immunoSEQ multiplex PCR, and TCRdb's table has in-frame clones only and misses some. The top ten clones hold about 6% of a sample with about 100,000 clones, roughly 88% of them seen once. The specimen sequenced was blood. The receptors were sampled from a person aged 18 to 75 in good health.

On this clone itself: The sample has other DNA sequences that encode this CDR3 too. The chain employs TRBV9 and TRBJ2-2, with unresolved D. The germline V gene encodes CDR1 SGDLS and CDR2 YYNGEE. With 2 bases removed from V and 1 base from J, the gap between germline ends came to 6 bases. The length of the CDR3 is 14 residues. The CDR3 coding sequence is TGTGCCAGCAGCGTGCGACAGAACACCGGGGAGCTGTTTTTT. This encodes CASSVRQNTGELFF.

As concerns this clone: Mismatch with germline at one junction end may stem from a read error. The gene calls are TRBV6-5 and TRBJ2-2, with D unresolved. CDR3 size: 13 residues. CDR1 and CDR2 (germline): MNHEY, SVGAGI. The CDR3 is CASSDSDTGELFF. The CDR3 DNA reads as TGTGCCAGCAGTGACTCCGACACCGGGGAGCTGTTTTTT.

The genes are TRBV11-2 and TRBJ2-3; 11 positions match TRBD2. Germline trimming cut 5 bases from V and 3 bases from J; bases unmatched to any gene: 7. This CDR3 spans 16 amino acids. Germline V lookup: CDR1 SGHAT, CDR2 FQNNGV. CDR3 coding DNA: TGTGCCAGCAGCCCATTAGCGGGAGGGCCGACAGATACGCAGTATTTT. Translation: CASSPLAGGPTDTQYF.

This clone has only one observation. The genes are TRBV7-9 and TRBJ2-2, with 7 bases lining up with TRBD1. Germline V gene data show CDR1 as SEHNR and CDR2 as FQNEAQ (reference sequence). This CDR3 has 15 residues. The junction had 4 bases not matched to a gene; V was cut back by 0 bases and J by 6 bases. CDR3 sequence (DNA): TGTGCCAGCAGCTTAGCGACCACAGGGGCCGGGGAGCTGTTTTTT. It translates to CASSLATTGAGELFF.

This chain links TRBV27 with TRBJ2-1; 9 bases line up with TRBD1. Trimming removed 3 bases from V and 8 bases from J; junction bases left unmatched: 5. The CDR3 loop spans 14 amino acids. Germline V lookup: CDR1 MNHEY, CDR2 SMNVEV (reference sequence). The CDR3 DNA reads as TGTGCCAGCAGTTTTGGGACAGGGATAGATGAGCAGTTCTTC. Its protein is CASSFGTGIDEQFF.

CDR3 nucleotide sequence: TGTGCCAGCAGCTTAAAGGAGACCCAGTACTTC. Translation: CASSLKETQYF. The gene calls are TRBV7-2 and TRBJ2-5; no clear D. Trimming pared 2 bases from V and 5 bases from J, leaving 3 bases between. This CDR3 comprises 11 residues. Germline loops: CDR1 SGHTA, CDR2 FQGNSA. The variable domain in full, completed from reference TRBV7-2 and TRBJ2-5, reads GAGVSQSPSNKVTEKGKDVELRCDPISGHTALYWYRQSLGQGLEFLIYFQGNSAPDKSGLPSDRFSAERTGGSVSTLTIQRTQQEDSAVYLCASSLKETQYFGPGTRLLVL.

The chain joins TRBV5-1 to TRBJ1-5; D might be TRBD1 (5 bases). The germline V gene has CDR1 SGHRS and CDR2 YFSETQ. Trimming pared 6 bases from V and 0 bases from J, leaving 13 bases between. The CDR3 runs 15 residues. The CDR3 here is CASKPGFDSNQPQHF. The CDR3 DNA reads TGCGCCAGCAAGCCAGGGTTTGATAGCAATCAGCCCCAGCATTTT.

The chain is built from TRBV18 and TRBJ1-1; D uncertain. Trimming cost V 5 bases and J 0 bases, with 13 bases left between them. Per germline, CDR1 KGHSH and CDR2 LQKENI. The CDR3 loop spans 15 amino acids. The CDR3 loop is CASSVTRSVNTEAFF. In DNA form, the CDR3 reads TGTGCCAGCTCAGTTACCAGAAGCGTGAACACTGAAGCTTTCTTT.

The V and J genes are TRBV9 and TRBJ1-4, with 9 bases lining up with TRBD1. J gave up 6 bases and V 1 base, and 7 bases lay outside the gene matches. The CDR3 has 16 residues. Germline V CDR1 and CDR2: SGDLS, YYNGEE. The CDR3 is CASSVSLRTGDEKLFF. CDR3 DNA: TGTGCCAGCAGCGTATCTCTCAGGACAGGGGATGAAAAACTGTTTTTT. The entire variable domain, with the rest obtained from reference TRBV9 and TRBJ1-4, is as follows: DSGVTQTPKHLITATGQRVTLRCSPRSGDLSVYWYQQSLDQGLQFLIQYYNGEERAKGNILERFSAQQFPDLHSELNLSSLELGDSALYFCASSVSLRTGDEKLFFGSGTQLSVL.

In its sample, this clone was seen once. The V gene is TRBV2, the J gene TRBJ1-1; unclear D gene. The CDR3 runs to 13 residues. CDR1 and CDR2 (germline): SNHLY, FYNNEI. Trimming shortened V by 8 bases and J by 5 bases, and 15 bases separated the two germline ends. CDR3 coding DNA: TGTGCCAGCGGCGGGAGGCAGAGAACTGAAGCTTTCTTT. This codes for CASGGRQRTEAFF.